This T cell receptor (beta chain) stems from a study of T cell repertoires in cytomegalovirus infection. Study-wide context: Researchers turned to recently identified HLA-C-restricted CMV epitopes as well as well-studied HLA-B-restricted ones. Shared public TCR beta signatures pointed to both CMV infection and a matching HLA type.

A remark on this clonotype: Its antigen remains unidentified.

This CDR3 spans 13 amino acids. The V and J ends lost 2 bases and 3 bases respectively, with 8 bases between them. Per germline, CDR1 MNHEY and CDR2 SVGEGT. Study conclusions and caveats: Clonotype analysis showed dominance of the ex vivo response by HLA-C-restricted CMV-specific TCR beta clonotypes.

TCRdb re-analysed the reads in MiXCR, keeping a single row per CDR3 protein. This sample yields 49,000 or so distinct CDR3 sequences, of which about 21% are seen a single time; less than 70% belongs to the top ten. Sequenced here: CD8+ T cells from cultured PBMCs, sampled from culture after CMV antigen stimulation. The chain carries TRBV6-2 or TRBV6-3 and TRBJ2-7, with D hard to call. This clonotype was sampled from a human donor in good health (CMV status not recorded). Some clones in this sample may be carry-over from other donors' samples. The CDR3 loop reads CASSYDSNYEQYF. The CDR3 DNA follows: TGTGCCAGCAGTTACGACTCAAACTACGAGCAGTACTTC.